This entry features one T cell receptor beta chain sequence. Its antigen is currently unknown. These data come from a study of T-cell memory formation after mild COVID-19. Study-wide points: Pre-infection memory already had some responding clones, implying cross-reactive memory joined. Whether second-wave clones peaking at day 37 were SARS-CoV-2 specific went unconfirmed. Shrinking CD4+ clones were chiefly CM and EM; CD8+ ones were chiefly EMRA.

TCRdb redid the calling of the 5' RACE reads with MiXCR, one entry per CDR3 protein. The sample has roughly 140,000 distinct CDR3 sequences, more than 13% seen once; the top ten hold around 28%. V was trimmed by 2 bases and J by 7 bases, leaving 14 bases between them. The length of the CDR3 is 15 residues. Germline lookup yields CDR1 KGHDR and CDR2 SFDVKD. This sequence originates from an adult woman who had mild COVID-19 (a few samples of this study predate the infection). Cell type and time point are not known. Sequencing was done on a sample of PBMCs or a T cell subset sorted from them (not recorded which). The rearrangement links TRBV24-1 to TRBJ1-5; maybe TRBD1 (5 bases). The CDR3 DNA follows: TGTGCCACCAGTGATTCCACAGGCTCACGGCAGCCCCAGCATTTT. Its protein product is CATSDSTGSRQPQHF.